A single T cell receptor (beta chain) is shown here with its context. This CDR3 has 15 amino acids. Germline V gene sequence: CDR1 SGHVS, CDR2 FNYEAQ. Unmatched junction bases numbered 7, after V lost 7 bases and J lost 3 bases. In the original analysis: Estimates of nucleated cell counts were drawn from the amplification of reference gene primers. Only in-frame clones appear in the TCRdb table, and some are missing; sequencing was by immunoSEQ multiplex PCR. The V and J calls and the clone size are those of that table, but D and trimming were determined from the DNA. The sample has around 250,000 clones, around nine tenths seen once. These data originate in a study of blood T cell repertoires in COVID-19. In the study overall: The United States, Italy and Spain supplied acute and convalescent COVID-19 samples. The cDNA or gDNA used as material had been derived from T cells, B-cell-depleted T cells, or PBMCs.

Sequenced input: peripheral blood. This TCR was recovered from a woman in her 70s with active or convalescent COVID-19. V and J are TRBV7-6 and TRBJ2-2, with 8 bases matching TRBD1. The CDR3 nucleotides read TGTGCCAGCACGGGACAGGCCCTCGACACCGGGGAGCTGTTTTTT. This translates into CASTGQALDTGELFF.